The following is a T cell receptor beta chain sequence with its context. Its cognate antigen has yet to be identified. Base qualities are not provided; no much larger clone lies one nucleotide away. The source of the sample is a study of cytomegalovirus exposure and HLA in healthy donors (dated by TCRdb to the late 2010s). Regarding the research as a whole: In an earlier analysis of 587 of the donors, about 270 Gb of sequence data and just under 120 million unique TCR beta sequences from 150 million to 200 million T cells were reported. An early release covering over 500 HLA-typed donors comprised about 290 gigabases of sequencing data and some 79 million unique TCR sequences. The genetic ancestry cluster associated with self-reported Caucasian donors included 81% of the roughly 360 genotyped donors. The study was designed to test whether signatures of past pathogen exposure could be identified by cataloging public T cell receptors. The study profiled the T cell repertoires of approximately 700 subjects by immunosequencing and related them to cytomegalovirus serostatus. Besides the first cohort of 666 subjects, a separate validation cohort made up of 120 different subjects was used. High-throughput TCR immunosequencing, statistical association of individual TCRs with disease status, and machine learning were combined to predict cytomegalovirus infection status. A later analysis re-analyzed previously published TCR beta repertoires from approximately 700 donors and added high-resolution HLA genotyping to study TCR occurrence patterns. Rather than using new phenotypic data, the later analysis identified candidate immune exposures from TCR beta sequences and from how often those sequences occurred across donors. An earlier analysis of more than 450 of the donors used high-throughput TCR beta sequencing to judge whether each TCR beta V gene segment behaved as functional or pseudogenic. Alongside the repertoire data, information on donor age, sex, ethnicity and CMV serostatus was compiled. A later genetic analysis used genome-wide SNP genotypes for about 55% of the 666 donors, treating that subset as a discovery cohort. All discovery cohort repertoires had been generated using a single sequencing platform. Class I and class II HLA loci were covered by the typing at four-digit resolution. The number of typed donors differed by locus: about 629-630 for A, B, C, DRB1 and DQB1; 522 for DQA1; around 610 for DPA1; and some 470 for DPB1. Because of strong linkage in the cohort, roughly five DR-DQ haplotypes were treated as single units for association and clustering. Among about 400 genotyped donors of the cohort, an average of roughly 230,000 unique TCR beta nucleotide sequences was sequenced per donor, of which approximately 18% were non-productive.

The cohort consisted of 600 to 750 healthy bone marrow donors. At the time of sampling, every cohort member was nominally healthy, though immune exposures that went unrecorded were likely present. The donor tested CMV seropositive and was one of the 289 seropositive cohort members. A peripheral blood sample was collected from each donor, and TCR beta sequencing was performed on peripheral blood mononuclear cells. The Qiagen DNeasy Blood Extraction Kit was used to extract genomic DNA from the blood cell samples. Overall study results and their limits: Specific HLA alleles were associated with roughly 17,000 TCR beta sequences at a false discovery rate of 0.05 in a later analysis. A later analysis reported that several top co-occurrence clusters appeared linked to parvovirus B19, influenza, CMV and Epstein-Barr virus. Correlated functional status among segregating V segments might be attributable to linkage disequilibrium, but an unknown experimental factor could not be ruled out. Across donors, most TCR sequences were observed very rarely, whereas some public TCRs were present in many individuals. Sequencing depth was assumed to be roughly uniform across donors in the presence/absence analyses, though that assumption may not hold. When HLA alleles, especially DR and DQ, strongly co-occurred, TCR associations were difficult to assign to individual alleles. The cohort was sequenced for TCR beta chains only, and without alpha or paired-chain data the features that could be detected were limited. According to a later analysis, most CMV-associated TCR beta chains appeared to be HLA-restricted, and the HLA associations seemed to be driven largely by CMV exposure. In a later genetic analysis, a missense DCLRE1C variant was associated with V-gene and J-gene trimming of TCR beta chains, and the association was replicated in an independent cohort. A total of around 150 TCR beta chains were listed by the study as associated with cytomegalovirus. CMV serostatus was the only immune exposure information available for the cohort. The sequencing pipeline was judged likely to have produced a cluster of highly shared sequence variants as a technical artifact. The classifier was reported to diagnose cytomegalovirus status with high specificity and sensitivity in both the original cohort and the validation cohort. In a later genetic analysis, fewer N-insertions in productive TCRs were reported among donors in an Asian-associated ancestry cluster than the roughly 700-donor mean. A later analysis found that HLA-associated TCR beta chains were more clonally expanded and had lower generation probabilities than equally common non-associated chains. Because counts were too low, seventeen rarely observed V segments, including chromosome 9 orphons, were left out of the earlier analysis of approximately 580 of the donors. The authors suggested that the approach could potentially be extended to other disease states and immunological phenotypes. Because HLA typing was unavailable for some donors at each locus, only the typed subset was used in association tests. Broadly in line with IMGT annotations, most TCR beta V segments showed up in productive rearrangements about 87% or about 30% of the time in an earlier analysis of around 600 of the donors. A further reported finding was that TCR beta sequences accurately predicted the HLA-A and HLA-B alleles for most subjects in the first cohort. In vitro tests confirmed that three of the cytomegalovirus-associated TCR beta chains recognize cytomegalovirus antigens. A later analysis found that TCR association rates varied across HLA loci, with DRB1 alleles showing the most associated TCRs and HLA-C alleles the fewest.

Libraries were prepared through the immunoSEQ multiplex PCR assay. For the multiplex PCR, a mixture combining 60 forward primers for TCR Vbeta segments and 13 reverse primers for TCR Jbeta segments was used. Amplification of the CDR3 region of rearranged TCR beta genes was performed with a multiplex PCR assay on genomic DNA. Amplified TCR beta libraries were sequenced as 87-base-pair reads on the Illumina HiSeq System. In the authors' own workflow: A later analysis tallied approximately 87 million unique TCR beta chains across the 666 repertoires, and about 12 million of those chains were shared by two or more donors. A nearest-neighbor algorithm error-corrected the raw reads and collapsed the reads into unique sequences, merging closely related sequences to remove PCR and sequencing errors. To assign V, D and J gene segments, CDR3 sequences were aligned to IMGT reference sequences. For a sequence to be retained, a match of at least six nucleotides to both a V gene segment and a J gene segment was required. Rearrangements were classified as productive when the CDR3 lacked stop codons and remained in frame with V and J, and all other rearrangements were classified as non-productive. CDR3 was defined by IMGT convention, running from the second conserved V-encoded cysteine to the conserved J-encoded phenylalanine. Sequences without an unambiguous match to a single V gene segment were excluded from the earlier analysis of several hundred of the donors. An earlier analysis of approximately 590 of the donors classified V segments as functional when productive rearrangements were above 56.7% and as segregating when the standard deviation between donors was above 5%. A statistical classification framework was developed to diagnose cytomegalovirus status using the catalog of TCR beta chain sequences. A later analysis assigned V and J genes by comparing TCR nucleotide sequences with IMGT/GENE-DB human TR gene sequences. A later analysis assigned CDR3 sequences and most-parsimonious VDJ recombination scenarios with the TCRdist pipeline. In a later analysis, each TCR beta chain was defined by its CDR3 amino acid sequence together with its V-gene family, and reads without a unique V-gene family were excluded. In a later analysis, nearly 600 highly shared, low-generation-probability nucleotide sequences were removed to address suspected cross-contamination and a sequencing artifact. A later analysis calculated a clonal expansion index for each public chain from normalized within-repertoire ranks of inferred template counts. Generation probabilities in a later analysis came from a VDJ recombination model fitted to out-of-frame rearrangements, and those results were checked against IGoR. In a later analysis, TCR-TCR, TCR-HLA and TCR-CMV co-occurrence was scored with hypergeometric tests, and a repertoire-size bias correction was applied to TCR pairs. False discovery rates were estimated in a later analysis by permuting HLA or CMV assignments 20 times. A later analysis grouped co-occurring TCRs with DBSCAN, adding TCRdist sequence similarity when clustering within HLA-allele-positive subsets. Co-occurrence clustering excluded repertoires with fewer than 30,000 or more than 120,000 public chains, plus five with anomalous nucleotide sharing. The source is immuneACCESS, and TCRdb retained only in-frame sequences with V and J called. Part of the clones is not carried over; for the studies checked, unresolved V genes explain less than half of this, and the remainder is unexplained. For V, J and clone size, that table is used; D and trimming come from the DNA. This sample lists about 98,000 clones; about 85% were detected once. The leading ten clones occupy under 4% of the sample.

Sequencing was carried out using PBMCs. The receptor's source is a female donor in good health and CMV-seropositive.

CDR3 region: CASSPRGATADTQYF. The nucleotide sequence is given as TGTGCCAGCAGCCCCCGGGGGGCCACCGCAGATACGCAGTATTTT. The V gene is TRBV5-6 and the J gene is TRBJ2-3; the best D guess is TRBD2, with 7 bases matching. The trim is 4 bases for V and 4 bases for J, with a gap of 16 bases between the germline ends. The CDR3, from cysteine to phenylalanine, totals 15 residues. Just CDR3 DNA is preserved here, 45 bases in frame from base 1. The germline V gene gives CDR1 as SGHDT and CDR2 as YYEEEE.